This T cell receptor beta chain was captured in a study of human T cells and chemical hapten exposure. TCRdb itself ran the RACE reads through MiXCR, one entry per CDR3 protein. The sample records 180,000 or so distinct CDR3 sequences, 13% to 15% being singletons. The time point: patch test 1, 2 weeks after DPC sensitization. The sample's treatment: therapeutic diphenylcyclopropenone sensitization with weekly scalp DPC. This clonotype was observed a handful of times. A read error may account for a junction end that differs from germline. This sequence was found in a woman in her 30s with alopecia areata. Some clones in this sample may be carry-over from other donors' samples. The sample in question was whole blood, obtained in connection with sensitization to the hapten diphenylcyclopropenone (DPC).

In DNA, the CDR3 is TGTGCCAACAGTTTCTCCCGCTACGAGCAGTACTTC. Protein: CANSFSRYEQYF. V usage is TRBV6-6 and J usage is TRBJ2-7; D is ambiguous. The germline V gene has CDR1 MNHNY and CDR2 SVGAGI (reference sequence). The length of the CDR3 is 12 residues.